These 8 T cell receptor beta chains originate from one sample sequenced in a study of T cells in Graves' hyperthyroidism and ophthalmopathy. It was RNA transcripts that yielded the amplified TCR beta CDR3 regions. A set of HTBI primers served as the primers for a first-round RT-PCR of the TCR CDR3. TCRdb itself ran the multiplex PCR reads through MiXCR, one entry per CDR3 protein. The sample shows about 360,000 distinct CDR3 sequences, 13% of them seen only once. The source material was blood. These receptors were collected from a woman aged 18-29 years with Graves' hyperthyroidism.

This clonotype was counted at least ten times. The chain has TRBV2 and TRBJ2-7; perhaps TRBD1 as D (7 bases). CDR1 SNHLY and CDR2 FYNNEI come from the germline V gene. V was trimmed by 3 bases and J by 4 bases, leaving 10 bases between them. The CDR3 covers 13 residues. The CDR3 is CASSDRGVYEQYF. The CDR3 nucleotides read TGTGCCAGCAGTGACAGGGGGGTTTACGAGCAGTACTTC. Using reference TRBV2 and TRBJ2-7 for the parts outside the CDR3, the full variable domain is EPEVTQTPSHQVTQMGQEVILRCVPISNHLYFYWYRQILGQKVEFLVSFYNNEISEKSEIFDDQFSVERPDGSNFTLKIRSTKLEDSAMYFCASSDRGVYEQYFGPGTRLTVT.

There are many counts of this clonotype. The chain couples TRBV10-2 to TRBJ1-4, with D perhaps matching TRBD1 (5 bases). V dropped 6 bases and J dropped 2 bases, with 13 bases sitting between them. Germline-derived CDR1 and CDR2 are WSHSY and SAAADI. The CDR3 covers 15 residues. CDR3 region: CASRRETVTNEKLFF. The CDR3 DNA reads TGCGCCAGCAGAAGAGAGACAGTCACTAATGAAAAACTGTTTTTT.

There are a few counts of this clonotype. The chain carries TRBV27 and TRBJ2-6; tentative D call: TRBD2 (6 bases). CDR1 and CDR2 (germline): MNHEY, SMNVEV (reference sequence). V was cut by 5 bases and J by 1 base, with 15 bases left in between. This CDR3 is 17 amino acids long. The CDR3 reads CASSQPGLKSGANVLTF. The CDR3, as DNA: TGTGCCAGCAGTCAACCGGGACTCAAGTCTGGGGCCAACGTCCTGACTTTC.

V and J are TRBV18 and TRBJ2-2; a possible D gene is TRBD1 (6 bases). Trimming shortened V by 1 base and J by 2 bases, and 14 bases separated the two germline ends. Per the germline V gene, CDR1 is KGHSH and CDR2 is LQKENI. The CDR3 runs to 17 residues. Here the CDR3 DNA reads TGTGCCAGCTCACCACACCTCCTACAGGGCAACACCGGGGAGCTGTTTTTT. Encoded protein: CASSPHLLQGNTGELFF.

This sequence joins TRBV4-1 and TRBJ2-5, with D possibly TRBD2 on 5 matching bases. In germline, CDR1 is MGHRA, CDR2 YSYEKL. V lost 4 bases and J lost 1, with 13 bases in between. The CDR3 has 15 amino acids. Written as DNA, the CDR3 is TGCGCCAGCAGCCTGGAGGTTCTTCCCCAAGAGACCCAGTACTTC. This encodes CASSLEVLPQETQYF.

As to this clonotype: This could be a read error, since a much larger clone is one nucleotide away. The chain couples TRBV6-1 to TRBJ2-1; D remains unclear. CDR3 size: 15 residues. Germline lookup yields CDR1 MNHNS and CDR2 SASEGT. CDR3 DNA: TGTGCCAGCAGTGAGTATTCCAGCTCCTACAGTGAGCAGTTCTTC. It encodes CASSEYSSSYSEQFF.

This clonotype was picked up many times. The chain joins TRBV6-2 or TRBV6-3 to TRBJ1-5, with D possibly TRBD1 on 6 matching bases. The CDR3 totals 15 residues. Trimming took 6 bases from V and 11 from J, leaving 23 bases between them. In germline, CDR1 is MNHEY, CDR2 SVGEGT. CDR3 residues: CASRATGTPAPAQHF. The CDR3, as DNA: TGTGCCAGCAGAGCCACCGGGACACCCGCCCCAGCCCAGCATTTT.

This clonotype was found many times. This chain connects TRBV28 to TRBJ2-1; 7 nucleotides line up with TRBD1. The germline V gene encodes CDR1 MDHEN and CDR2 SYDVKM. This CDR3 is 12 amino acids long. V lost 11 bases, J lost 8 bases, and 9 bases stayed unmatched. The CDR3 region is CAERGLRDEQFF. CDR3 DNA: TGTGCCGAGAGGGGGCTGAGGGATGAGCAGTTCTTC.